The 26 T cell receptor beta chains listed next were all sequenced from one sample in a study of blood T cell repertoires in COVID-19. TCRdb's copy holds only in-frame clones and misses some; the assay was immunoSEQ multiplex PCR. The sample includes about 430,000 clones, 70% to 90% seen only once; the top ten take approximately 1.5%. Sequenced input: PBMCs or T cells enriched from blood (not recorded which). The receptors stem from a woman younger than 35 who had been exposed to COVID-19.

This chain links TRBV15 with TRBJ2-7; D is uncertain. This CDR3 contains 12 residues. From germline, CDR1 is LNHNV and CDR2 YYDKDF (reference sequence). With 4 bases removed from V and 8 bases from J, the gap between germline ends came to 12 bases. The CDR3 DNA reads as TGTGCCACCAGCACCCTCGAGAGGAAGCAGTACTTC. Translation gives CATSTLERKQYF.

V gene TRBV27 combines with J gene TRBJ2-1, with 7 bases matching TRBD1. Germline trimming cut 5 bases from V and 1 base from J; bases unmatched to any gene: 8. There are 16 residues in the CDR3. Germline CDR1 and CDR2: MNHEY and SMNVEV (reference sequence). CDR3 coding DNA: TGTGCCAGCAGTCCTCTGACAGGGTTGTCCTACAATGAGCAGTTCTTC. Residues: CASSPLTGLSYNEQFF.

V is TRBV9 and J is TRBJ1-5; tentatively, D is TRBD1 (6 bases). The CDR3 has 16 residues. The V end lost 3 bases, the J end lost 3 bases, and 16 bases lay between the germline ends. Per germline, CDR1 SGDLS and CDR2 YYNGEE. As DNA, the CDR3 is TGTGCCAGCAGCGCAGACAGAACAGGGATCAATCAGCCCCAGCATTTT. Its translation: CASSADRTGINQPQHF.

This clone was seen only a few times. The chain has TRBV18 and TRBJ1-1; unclear D gene. CDR1 is KGHSH and CDR2 is LQKENI in the germline V gene. With 1 base removed from V and 0 bases from J, the gap between germline ends came to 3 bases. The CDR3 consists of 13 residues. The CDR3 DNA sequence: TGTGCCAGCTCACCACTCATGAACACTGAAGCTTTCTTT. Translating gives CASSPLMNTEAFF.

The chain is built from TRBV29-1 and TRBJ2-7, with a weak D call TRBD2 (6 bases). The germline gives CDR1 SQVTM, CDR2 ANQGSEA. The CDR3 covers 14 residues. Trimming pared 3 bases from V and 4 bases from J, leaving 16 bases between. The CDR3 region has the DNA TGCAGCGTTGAGGTTCCCGGGGCGGGATACGAGCAGTACTTC. Translation: CSVEVPGAGYEQYF.

This clone was detected only a few times. J is TRBJ2-3 and V is TRBV29-1, with TRBD2 as a possible D gene (5 bases). Trimming pared 6 bases from V and 6 bases from J, leaving 19 bases between. The CDR3 is 14 residues long. CDR1 is SQVTM, CDR2 ANQGSEA, per germline. The CDR3 DNA follows: TGCAGCGTAGAACCCGGGAATAGCGAGGATACGCAGTATTTT. Translation gives CSVEPGNSEDTQYF.

This sequence joins TRBV27 and TRBJ2-5, with 7 bases matching TRBD2. The CDR3 spans 14 residues. The germline CDR1 and CDR2 sequences are MNHEY and SMNVEV (reference sequence). The V gene end was trimmed by 6 bases and the J gene end by 4 bases; junction bases not matched to a gene: 8. The DNA of the CDR3 is TGTGCCAGCAGGCTCGCTAGCGGTTTAGAGACCCAGTACTTC. Protein: CASRLASGLETQYF.

V and J are TRBV7-9 and TRBJ1-2, with a weak D call TRBD1 (5 bases). V was pared by 5 bases and J by 3 bases, with 16 bases between. The CDR3 sequence is 15 residues long. Germline CDR1 and CDR2: SEHNR and FQNEAQ (reference sequence). The CDR3 reads CASSRGDLSDYGYTF. For the CDR3, the DNA is TGTGCCAGCAGCCGGGGGGATTTAAGTGACTATGGCTACACCTTC. Using reference TRBV7-9 and TRBJ1-2 for the parts outside the CDR3, the full variable domain is DTGVSQNPRHKITKRGQNVTFRCDPISEHNRLYWYRQTLGQGPEFLTYFQNEAQLEKSRLLSDRFSAERPKGSFSTLEIQRTEQGDSAMYLCASSRGDLSDYGYTFGSGTRLTVV.

Comments on this clone: This may be a read error: a much more frequent sequence differs by one nucleotide. The chain recombines TRBV5-5 with TRBJ1-3, with 8 bases that match TRBD1. This CDR3 has 14 residues. Germline V gene sequence: CDR1 SGHKS, CDR2 YYEKEE (reference sequence). V lost 4 bases and J lost 2; bases outside the gene matches: 2. For the CDR3, the DNA is TGTGCCAGCAGCCGACAGGGGACTGGAAACACCATATATTTT. Translation: CASSRQGTGNTIYF. Drawing the rest from reference TRBV5-5 and TRBJ1-3, the complete variable domain is DAGVTQSPTHLIKTRGQQVTLRCSPISGHKSVSWYQQVLGQGPQFIFQYYEKEERGRGNFPDRFSARQFPNYSSELNVNALLLGDSALYLCASSRQGTGNTIYFGEGSWLTVV.

J is TRBJ2-7 and V is TRBV15; 8 bases agree with TRBD1. Germline-derived CDR1 and CDR2 are LNHNV and YYDKDF (reference sequence). The CDR3 contains 15 residues. The V and J ends lost 0 bases and 0 bases, in that order; junction bases with no gene match: 1. The CDR3 loop is CATSREDRGSYEQYF. CDR3 bases: TGTGCCACCAGCAGAGAAGACAGGGGCTCCTACGAGCAGTACTTC.

The chain combines TRBV12-3 or TRBV12-4 with TRBJ2-7; D remains unclear. Trimming took 1 base from V and 2 from J, leaving 6 bases between them. The CDR3 is made up of 13 amino acids. CDR3: CASSLDTPYEQYF. The CDR3 DNA reads TGTGCCAGCAGTTTAGATACACCCTACGAGCAGTACTTC.

V usage is TRBV7-2 and J usage is TRBJ2-7; D possibly corresponds to TRBD2 (6 bases). Germline assignment: CDR1 SGHTA and CDR2 FQGNSA. The CDR3 is 15 residues long. V lost 1 base, J lost 7 bases, and 17 bases lay in between. The CDR3 spells CASSLGPSEEREQYF. CDR3 nucleotides: TGTGCCAGCAGCTTAGGTCCTAGCGAAGAGCGGGAGCAGTACTTC. Drawing the rest from reference TRBV7-2 and TRBJ2-7, the complete variable domain is GAGVSQSPSNKVTEKGKDVELRCDPISGHTALYWYRQSLGQGLEFLIYFQGNSAPDKSGLPSDRFSAERTGGSVSTLTIQRTQQEDSAVYLCASSLGPSEEREQYFGPGTRLTVT.

The CDR3 reads CASSPGQLNNQPQHF. DNA for the CDR3: TGTGCCAGCAGCCCGGGACAGCTGAACAATCAGCCCCAGCATTTT. V usage is TRBV28 and J usage is TRBJ1-5; 7 bases map to TRBD1. The trim removed 6 bases at V and 3 bases at J, leaving 8 bases unmatched. The CDR3 is 15 amino acids. Germline V CDR1 and CDR2: MDHEN, SYDVKM.

This clone has a single count. The V and J genes are TRBV11-3 and TRBJ2-1, with 10 bases lining up with TRBD2. The CDR3 length is 16 residues. The ends lost 3 bases at V and 7 bases at J; junction bases unmatched: 9. The germline V gene has CDR1 SGHNT and CDR2 YENEEA. CDR3: CASSFVPYSGRNEQFF. Written as DNA, the CDR3 is TGTGCCAGCAGCTTCGTCCCGTATAGCGGGAGGAATGAGCAGTTCTTC.

The gene calls are TRBV6-5 and TRBJ2-7; 9 positions agree with TRBD1. The CDR3 totals 16 residues. V was pared by 0 bases and J by 4 bases, with 7 bases of the junction left unmatched. Germline-derived CDR1 and CDR2 are MNHEY and SVGAGI. CDR3 bases: TGTGCCAGCAGTTACTCCAACAGGGGGCAGCAATACGAGCAGTACTTC. Amino acids: CASSYSNRGQQYEQYF.

This chain connects TRBV7-8 to TRBJ1-4; TRBD1 agrees at 8 bases. The CDR3 has 15 residues. J gave up 5 bases and V 2 bases, and 4 bases lay outside the gene matches. CDR1 and CDR2 from the germline V gene are SGHVS and FQNEAQ. CDR3 sequence: CASSLQGAFNEKLFF. The CDR3 DNA reads as TGTGCCAGCAGCTTACAGGGGGCATTCAATGAAAAACTGTTTTTT.

The chain combines TRBV28 with TRBJ2-7; 8 positions match TRBD2. The CDR3 is 12 amino acids. CDR1 and CDR2 from the germline V gene are MDHEN and SYDVKM. Unmatched junction bases numbered 1, after V lost 6 bases and J lost 3 bases. The CDR3 coding sequence is TGTGCCAGCAGGACTAGCGTCTACGAGCAGTACTTC. This encodes CASRTSVYEQYF.

The chain combines TRBV2 with TRBJ2-5; 8 nucleotides agree with TRBD2. Looked up from germline, CDR1 is SNHLY and CDR2 is FYNNEI. The CDR3 extends over 14 amino acids. V dropped 6 bases and J dropped 1; count of bases not matched to a gene: 4. CDR3 protein: CASSRGLAQETQYF. The CDR3 DNA reads as TGTGCCAGCAGCCGAGGACTAGCCCAAGAGACCCAGTACTTC.

V usage is TRBV24-1 and J usage is TRBJ1-5, with D hard to call. The CDR3 extends over 13 amino acids. Germline loops: CDR1 KGHDR, CDR2 SFDVKD. V lost 3 bases and J 11 bases, leaving 13 bases between the germline ends. CDR3 residues: CATSDTGASAQHF. As DNA, the CDR3 is TGTGCCACCAGTGATACGGGAGCATCGGCCCAGCATTTT.

This clone was counted between two and nine times. This chain connects TRBV24-1 to TRBJ2-3; 10 nucleotides agree with TRBD1. The CDR3 has 17 amino acids. Trimming cost V 5 bases and J 3 bases; bases outside gene matches: 10. Looked up from germline, CDR1 is KGHDR and CDR2 is SFDVKD. This CDR3 is CATSASGQGIRTDTQYF. CDR3 DNA: TGTGCCACCAGTGCCTCGGGACAGGGGATCAGAACAGATACGCAGTATTTT.

The chain uses TRBV15 and TRBJ2-1; TRBD1 matches at 8 bases. The CDR3 totals 16 residues. CDR1 and CDR2 from the germline V gene are LNHNV and YYDKDF (reference sequence). Germline trimming cut 8 bases from V and 2 bases from J; bases unmatched to any gene: 11. CDR3: CATATPGQDAYNEQFF. The CDR3 DNA reads TGTGCCACCGCAACCCCGGGACAGGACGCCTACAATGAGCAGTTCTTC.

The chain links TRBV28 to TRBJ2-7, with TRBD2 matching 8 bases. The CDR3 totals 14 residues. The J segment lost 5 bases and the V segment lost 5 bases, leaving 8 bases of the junction unmatched. Per the germline V gene, CDR1 is MDHEN and CDR2 is SYDVKM. The DNA of the CDR3 is TGTGCCAGCAGTCAGCGGGGGTCTGAGCACGAGCAGTACTTC. Amino acid sequence: CASSQRGSEHEQYF. Filled out from reference TRBV28 and TRBJ2-7, the complete variable domain reads DVKVTQSSRYLVKRTGEKVFLECVQDMDHENMFWYRQDPGLGLRLIYFSYDVKMKEKGDIPEGYSVSREKKERFSLILESASTNQTSMYLCASSQRGSEHEQYFGPGTRLTVT.

The rearrangement links TRBV25-1 to TRBJ2-5; no clear D gene. The V gene's germline CDR1 is MGHDK and CDR2 SYGVNS. The CDR3 loop spans 9 amino acids. Trimming took off 11 bases at V and 4 bases at J, with 5 bases between the two ends. This CDR3 is CAPLETQYF. The CDR3 DNA reads as TGTGCCCCGTTAGAGACCCAGTACTTC.

This rearrangement joins TRBV28 to TRBJ1-2; 12 bases fit TRBD1. This CDR3 is 18 amino acids long. Looked up from germline, CDR1 is MDHEN and CDR2 is SYDVKM. After removal of 7 bases from V and 7 bases from J, the junction contained 19 bases not matched to a gene. This CDR3 reads CASTLPTGQGARRAGYTF. Here the CDR3 DNA reads TGTGCCAGCACTCTTCCCACGGGACAGGGGGCGCGAAGGGCTGGCTACACCTTC.

The chain combines TRBV6-5 with TRBJ2-5, with D possibly being TRBD1 (6 bases). The CDR3 is 15 amino acids. Per the germline V gene, CDR1 is MNHEY and CDR2 is SVGAGI. Trimming removed 0 bases from V and 4 bases from J, with 12 bases in between. In nucleotides, the CDR3 is TGTGCCAGCAGTTACTCGGGCAGGGGACCAGAGACCCAGTACTTC. It encodes CASSYSGRGPETQYF.

V and J are TRBV7-2 and TRBJ1-6, with D perhaps TRBD1 (5 bases). V gave up 5 bases and J gave up 7 bases, with 9 bases separating them. CDR1 and CDR2 from the germline V gene are SGHTA and FQGNSA. This CDR3 region has 13 residues. The CDR3 nucleotides are TGTGCCAGCAGCCAAAACAGGAATTCACCCCTCCACTTT. This gives the protein CASSQNRNSPLHF.